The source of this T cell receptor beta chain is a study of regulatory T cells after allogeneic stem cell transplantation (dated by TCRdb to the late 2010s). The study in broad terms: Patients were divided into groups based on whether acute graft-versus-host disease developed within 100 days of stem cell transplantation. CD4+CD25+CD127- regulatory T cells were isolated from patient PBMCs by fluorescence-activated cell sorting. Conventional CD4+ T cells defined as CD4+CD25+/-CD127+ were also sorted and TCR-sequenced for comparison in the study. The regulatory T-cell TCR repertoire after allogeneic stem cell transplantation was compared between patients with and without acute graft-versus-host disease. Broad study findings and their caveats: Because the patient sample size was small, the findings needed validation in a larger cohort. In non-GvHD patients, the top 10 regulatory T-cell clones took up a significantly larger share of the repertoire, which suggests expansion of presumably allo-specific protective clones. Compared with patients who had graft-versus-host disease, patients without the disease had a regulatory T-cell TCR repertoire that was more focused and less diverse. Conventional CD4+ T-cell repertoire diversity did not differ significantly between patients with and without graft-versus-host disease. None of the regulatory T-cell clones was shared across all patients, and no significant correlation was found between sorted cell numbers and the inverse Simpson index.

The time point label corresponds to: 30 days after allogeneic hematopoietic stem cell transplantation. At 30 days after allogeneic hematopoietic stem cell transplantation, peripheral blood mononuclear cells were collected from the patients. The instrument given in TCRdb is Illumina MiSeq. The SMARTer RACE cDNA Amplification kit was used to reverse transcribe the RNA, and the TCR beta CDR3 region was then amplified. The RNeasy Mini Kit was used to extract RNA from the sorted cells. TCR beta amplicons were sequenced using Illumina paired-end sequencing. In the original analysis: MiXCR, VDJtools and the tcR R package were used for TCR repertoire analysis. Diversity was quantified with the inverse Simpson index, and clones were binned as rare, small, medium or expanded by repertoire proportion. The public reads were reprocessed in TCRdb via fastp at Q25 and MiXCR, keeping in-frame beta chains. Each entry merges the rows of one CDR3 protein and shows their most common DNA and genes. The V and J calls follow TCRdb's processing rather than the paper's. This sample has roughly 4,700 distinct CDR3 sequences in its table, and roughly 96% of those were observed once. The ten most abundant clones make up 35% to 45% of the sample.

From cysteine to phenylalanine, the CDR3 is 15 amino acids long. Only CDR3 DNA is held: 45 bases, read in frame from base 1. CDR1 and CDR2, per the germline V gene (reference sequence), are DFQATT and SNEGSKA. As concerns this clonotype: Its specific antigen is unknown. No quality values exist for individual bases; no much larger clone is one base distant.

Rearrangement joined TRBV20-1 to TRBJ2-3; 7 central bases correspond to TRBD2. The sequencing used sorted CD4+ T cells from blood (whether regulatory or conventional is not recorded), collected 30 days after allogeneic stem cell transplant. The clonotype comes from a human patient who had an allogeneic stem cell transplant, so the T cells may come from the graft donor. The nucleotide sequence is TGCGGTACCAGCGATCCGGCGGGAGAGAAAGAGACGCAGTATTTT. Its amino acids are CGTSDPAGEKETQYF.